This TCR beta chain emerged from a study of blood T cell repertoires in COVID-19. The CDR3 runs to 13 residues. Germline lookup yields CDR1 SGHRS and CDR2 YFSETQ. Trimming left V 9 bases short and J 3 bases short, with 16 bases between. TCRdb's table, derived via immunoSEQ multiplex PCR, lists solely in-frame clones and lacks some. The sample contains about 240,000 clones, roughly 86% of which appear only once. This clone was seen once. The sequencing sample was made of PBMCs or T cells enriched from blood (not recorded which). This TCR derives from a woman aged 25 to 39 with acute COVID-19. The chain couples TRBV5-1 to TRBJ2-7; D possibly matches TRBD1 or TRBD2 (5 bases each). As DNA, the CDR3 is TGCGCCACCAGGGTGGGAGCGAGCTACGAGCAGTACTTC. Translated, it gives CATRVGASYEQYF.